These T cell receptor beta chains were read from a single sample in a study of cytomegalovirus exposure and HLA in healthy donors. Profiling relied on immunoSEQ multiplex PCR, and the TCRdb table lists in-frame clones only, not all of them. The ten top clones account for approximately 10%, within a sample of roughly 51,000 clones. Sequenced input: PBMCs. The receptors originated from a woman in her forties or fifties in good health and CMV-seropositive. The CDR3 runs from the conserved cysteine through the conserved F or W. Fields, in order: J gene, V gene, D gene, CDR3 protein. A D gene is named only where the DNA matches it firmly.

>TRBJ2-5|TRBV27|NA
CASSARWGHETQYF
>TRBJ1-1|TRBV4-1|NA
CASDRGRSGRHEAFF
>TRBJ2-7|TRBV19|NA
CASKDGEELTYEQYF
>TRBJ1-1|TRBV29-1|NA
CSVGGGDTEAFF
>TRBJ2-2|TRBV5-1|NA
CASSLIREKKGGELFF
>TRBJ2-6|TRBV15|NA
CATGRGSGANVLTF
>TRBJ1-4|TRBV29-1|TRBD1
CSVTGVREKLFF
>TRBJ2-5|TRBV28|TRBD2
CASSLRLAGSRQETQYF
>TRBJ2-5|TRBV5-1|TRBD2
CASSHGLAGGETQYF
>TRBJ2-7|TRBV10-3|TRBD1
CAISESGTGSHEQYF
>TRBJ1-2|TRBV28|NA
CASSLGQNYGYTF
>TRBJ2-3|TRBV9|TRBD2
CASSVGLAGGVADTQYF
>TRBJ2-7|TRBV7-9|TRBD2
CASSLVTSGALYEQYF
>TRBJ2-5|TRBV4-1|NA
CASSQLPHTKETQYF
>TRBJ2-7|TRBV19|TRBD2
CASSIGPGLAGSYYEQYF
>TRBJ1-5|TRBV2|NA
CATGGAGVNQPQHF
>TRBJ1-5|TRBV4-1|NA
CASSQGTANSNQPQHF
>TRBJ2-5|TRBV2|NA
CASSPAETQYF
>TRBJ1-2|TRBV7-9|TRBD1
CASSPQVAGGTTGYTF
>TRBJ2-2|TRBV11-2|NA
CASSFRVQGRGGELFF
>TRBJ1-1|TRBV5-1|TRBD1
CASSLEQGAAAKAFF
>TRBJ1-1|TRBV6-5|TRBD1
CASRDGQGRAEAFF
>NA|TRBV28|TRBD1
CASSLWGGQGYEQYF